This T cell receptor (beta chain) was sequenced in a study of regulatory T cells in long-lasting Graves disease. Regarding time point: newly diagnosed GD, antithyroid drugs for less than 3 months. Following extraction of RNA from PBMCs, that RNA was used to make the TCR library. Both iRepertoire HTBI primers and Arm-PCR of CDR3 regions were used to build the TCR beta libraries. TCRdb re-derived calls from the multiplex PCR reads in MiXCR, one entry per CDR3 protein. This sample carries over 500,000 distinct CDR3 sequences, more than 15% of them seen once, and the ten largest clones take around 12%. This clonotype was observed many times. CDR1 and CDR2 from the germline V gene are DFQATT and SNEGSKA (reference sequence). This CDR3 is 16 amino acids long. V lost 0 bases, J lost 2 bases, and 14 bases lay in between. The sample also formed part of further work on T cells in Graves' hyperthyroidism and ophthalmopathy.

The chain joins TRBV20-1 to TRBJ2-1; D is undetermined. This clonotype was sampled from a man between 18 and 35 years old with Graves disease. The sequenced sample was peripheral blood mononuclear cells (PBMCs), obtained at new diagnosis, from a patient treated with antithyroid drugs. The CDR3, as DNA: TGCAGTGCTAGAGATAGGGTGACGATCGCCTACAATGAGCAGTTCTTC. It specifies CSARDRVTIAYNEQFF.